This T cell receptor (beta chain) was retrieved from a study of blood T cell repertoires in COVID-19. Study context: Specimens from acute and convalescent COVID-19 originated in the United States, Italy and Spain. PBMCs, B-cell-depleted T cells, or T cells provided the cDNA or gDNA that made up the material.

Germline values: CDR1 MNHEY, CDR2 SVGAGI. The CDR3 totals 15 residues. Trimming removed 2 bases at V and 1 base at J, with 12 bases between. Source study methods: Reference gene primers were amplified, and this amplification served to estimate nucleated cell counts. Profiled with immunoSEQ multiplex PCR; TCRdb holds only in-frame clones, not every one. V and J calls and clone size follow that table, whereas D and trimming were derived from the DNA. The sample has roughly 80,000 clones, approximately 78% seen once. V gene TRBV6-5 combines with J gene TRBJ2-7, with D possibly matching TRBD2 (6 bases). Sample: peripheral blood. The clonotype comes from a human donor in a cohort sampled during active COVID-19. As DNA, the CDR3 is TGTGCCAGCAGTTACCTGGGCGGGGCGTCCTACGAGCAGTACTTC. Protein product: CASSYLGGASYEQYF.